The 8 T cell receptor beta chains below all came from one sample that was sequenced in a study of regulatory T cells in long-lasting Graves disease. To make TCR beta libraries, researchers used iRepertoire HTBI primers and Arm-PCR of CDR3 regions. One entry per CDR3 protein, called by TCRdb with MiXCR from the multiplex PCR reads. Of about 660,000 distinct CDR3 sequences in the sample, 25% to 30% were seen once. Time point of the sample: persistent/refractory GD, antithyroid drugs over 5 years with positive TRAb. From PBMCs, RNA was extracted and then used to make the TCR library. The sample here was peripheral blood mononuclear cells (PBMCs), taken when the disease was refractory, from a patient treated with antithyroid drugs. These receptors all come from a female donor with Graves disease.

This chain connects TRBV9 to TRBJ1-4; D gene uncertain. The germline V gene encodes CDR1 SGDLS and CDR2 YYNGEE. The V and J ends lost 0 bases and 8 bases respectively, with 8 bases between them. This CDR3 is built from 13 residues. CDR3 protein: CASSVVAGEKLFF. The CDR3 bases are TGTGCCAGCAGCGTAGTGGCGGGCGAAAAACTGTTTTTT.

This clonotype was detected a few times. The V gene is TRBV20-1, the J gene TRBJ2-7, with D possibly matching TRBD1 (5 bases). V was trimmed by 6 bases and J by 2 bases, leaving 17 bases between them. Germline V gene lookup returns CDR1 DFQATT and CDR2 SNEGSKA (reference sequence). CDR3 length: 14 amino acids. The CDR3 bases are TGCAGTGCCATCAGGGCAGTTGGCGCCTACGAGCAGTACTTC. It is translated as CSAIRAVGAYEQYF.

As concerns this clonotype: At one end the junction does not follow the germline gene, possibly because of a read error. The chain has TRBV12-3 or TRBV12-4 and TRBJ2-7; TRBD2 might be the D (5 bases). The CDR3 has 15 amino acids. Here the CDR3 DNA reads TGTGCCAGCAGCTTAGCGTCCTTAGATAGGGACGAGCAGTACTTC. Protein: CASSLASLDRDEQYF.

The J gene is TRBJ1-4, the V gene TRBV5-1; 8 nucleotides match TRBD1. The CDR3 is made up of 14 amino acids. J was trimmed by 8 bases and V by 4 bases; bases with no gene match: 7. Per germline, CDR1 SGHRS and CDR2 YFSETQ. The CDR3 spells CASSRGQVEEKLFF. DNA of the CDR3: TGCGCCAGCAGCAGGGGACAGGTGGAAGAAAAACTGTTTTTT.

The table lists this clonotype with many counts. In DNA, the CDR3 is TGTGCTAGTGGTTTCCGCGCCTACGAGCAGTACTTC. Translating it yields CASGFRAYEQYF. V gene TRBV12-5 combines with J gene TRBJ2-7; no definite D call. The germline V gene has CDR1 LGHNT and CDR2 FRNRAP. This CDR3 is 12 amino acids long. V was shortened by 3 bases and J by 2 bases, with 5 bases between the two germline ends.

J is TRBJ2-7 and V is TRBV6-9; no clear D. CDR1 MNHGY and CDR2 SVAAGI come from the germline V gene. The CDR3 loop spans 13 amino acids. Trimming took off 4 bases at V and 2 bases at J, with 9 bases between the two ends. In DNA form, the CDR3 reads TGTGCCAGCAGTTTCAGGAAAGCCTACGAGCAGTACTTC. Amino acids: CASSFRKAYEQYF.

This clonotype came up a few times. This sequence joins TRBV3-1 and TRBJ1-2; D ambiguous. This CDR3 is built from 16 residues. Trimming left V 1 base short and J 0 bases short, with 12 bases between. CDR1 and CDR2 from the germline V gene are LGHDT and YNNKEL (reference sequence). The CDR3 nucleotides are TGTGCCAGCAGCCAAGCGGTGGGGAGGACTAACTATGGCTACACCTTC. As protein: CASSQAVGRTNYGYTF.

This clonotype was counted many times. The chain has TRBV28 and TRBJ1-2; the D is unclear. The CDR3 extends over 15 amino acids. The germline V gene encodes CDR1 MDHEN and CDR2 SYDVKM. With 3 bases removed from V and 6 bases from J, the gap between germline ends came to 17 bases. In DNA form, the CDR3 reads TGTGCCAGCAGTTTCAACGTTGGCAGTGAGAATGGCTACACCTTC. This encodes CASSFNVGSENGYTF.